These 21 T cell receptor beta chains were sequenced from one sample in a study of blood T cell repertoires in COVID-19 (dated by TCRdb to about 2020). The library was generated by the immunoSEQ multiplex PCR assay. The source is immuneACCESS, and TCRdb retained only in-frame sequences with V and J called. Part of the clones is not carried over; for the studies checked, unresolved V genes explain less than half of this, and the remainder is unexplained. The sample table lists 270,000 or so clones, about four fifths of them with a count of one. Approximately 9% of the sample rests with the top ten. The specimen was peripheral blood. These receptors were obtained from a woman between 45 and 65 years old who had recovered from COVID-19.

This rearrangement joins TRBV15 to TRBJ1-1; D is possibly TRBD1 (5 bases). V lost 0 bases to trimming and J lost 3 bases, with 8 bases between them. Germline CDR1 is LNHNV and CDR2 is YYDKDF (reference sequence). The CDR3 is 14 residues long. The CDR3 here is CATSRDQGYTEAFF. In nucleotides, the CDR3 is TGTGCCACCAGCAGAGATCAGGGATACACTGAAGCTTTCTTT.

CDR3 amino acids: CASSLSASGRSYEQYF. In DNA, the CDR3 is TGTGCCAGCAGCCTCTCGGCTAGCGGGAGGAGCTACGAGCAGTACTTC. The chain recombines TRBV13 with TRBJ2-7, with 11 bases identical to TRBD2. Germline CDR1 is PRHDT and CDR2 is FYEKMQ (reference sequence). The CDR3 has 16 amino acids. V shed 5 bases and J 3 bases; nucleotides not matched to a gene: 9.

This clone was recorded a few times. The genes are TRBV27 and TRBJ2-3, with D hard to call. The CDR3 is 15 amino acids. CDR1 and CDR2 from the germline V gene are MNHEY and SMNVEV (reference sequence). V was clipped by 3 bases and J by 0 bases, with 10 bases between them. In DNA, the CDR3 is TGTGCCAGCAGTTTCATACACCCCAGCACAGATACGCAGTATTTT. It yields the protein CASSFIHPSTDTQYF.

The CDR3 here is CATSDWYGRAFF. CDR3 sequence (DNA): TGTGCCACCAGTGATTGGTACGGGAGGGCGTTCTTC. The chain uses TRBV24-1 and TRBJ2-1, with 8 bases matching TRBD2. This CDR3 comprises 12 residues. Unmatched junction bases numbered 5, after V lost 2 bases and J lost 15 bases. Germline V CDR1 and CDR2: KGHDR, SFDVKD.

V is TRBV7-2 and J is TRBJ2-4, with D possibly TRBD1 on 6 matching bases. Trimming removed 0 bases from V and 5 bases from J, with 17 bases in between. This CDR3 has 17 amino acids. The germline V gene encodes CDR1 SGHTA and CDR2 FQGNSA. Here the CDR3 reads CASSLAAGWAGENIQYF. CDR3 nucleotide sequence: TGTGCCAGCAGCTTAGCCGCGGGCTGGGCAGGGGAAAACATTCAGTACTTC. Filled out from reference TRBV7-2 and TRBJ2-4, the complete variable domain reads GAGVSQSPSNKVTEKGKDVELRCDPISGHTALYWYRQSLGQGLEFLIYFQGNSAPDKSGLPSDRFSAERTGGSVSTLTIQRTQQEDSAVYLCASSLAAGWAGENIQYFGAGTRLSVL.

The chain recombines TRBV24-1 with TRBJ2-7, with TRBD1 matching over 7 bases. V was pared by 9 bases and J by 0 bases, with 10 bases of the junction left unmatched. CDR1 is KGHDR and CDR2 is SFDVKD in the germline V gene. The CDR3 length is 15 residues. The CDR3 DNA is TGTGCCACCTTTCGCGACAGGGAGAGCTCCTACGAGCAGTACTTC. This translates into CATFRDRESSYEQYF.

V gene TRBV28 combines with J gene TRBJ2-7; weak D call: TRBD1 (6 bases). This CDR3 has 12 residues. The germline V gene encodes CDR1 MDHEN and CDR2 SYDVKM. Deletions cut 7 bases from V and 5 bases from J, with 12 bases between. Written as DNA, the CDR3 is TGTGCCAGCACAAGGGGGAGAAACGAGCAGTACTTC. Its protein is CASTRGRNEQYF.

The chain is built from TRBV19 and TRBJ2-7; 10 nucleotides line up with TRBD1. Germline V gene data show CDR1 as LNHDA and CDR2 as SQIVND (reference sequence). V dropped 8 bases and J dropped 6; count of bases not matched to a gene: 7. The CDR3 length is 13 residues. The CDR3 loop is CASRPGQGTEQYF. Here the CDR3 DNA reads TGTGCCAGTCGCCCGGGACAGGGGACCGAGCAGTACTTC.

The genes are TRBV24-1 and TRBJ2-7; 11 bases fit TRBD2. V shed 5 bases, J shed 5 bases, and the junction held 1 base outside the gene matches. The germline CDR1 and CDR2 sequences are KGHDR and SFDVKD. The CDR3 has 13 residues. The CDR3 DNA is TGTGCCACCAGTGGACTAGCGGGGAACGAGCAGTACTTC. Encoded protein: CATSGLAGNEQYF.

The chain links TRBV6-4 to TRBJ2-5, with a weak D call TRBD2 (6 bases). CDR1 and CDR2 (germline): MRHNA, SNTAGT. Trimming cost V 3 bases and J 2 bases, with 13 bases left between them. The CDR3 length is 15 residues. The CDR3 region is CASSERSGSQETQYF. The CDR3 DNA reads TGTGCCAGCAGTGAACGGAGCGGGTCACAAGAGACCCAGTACTTC.

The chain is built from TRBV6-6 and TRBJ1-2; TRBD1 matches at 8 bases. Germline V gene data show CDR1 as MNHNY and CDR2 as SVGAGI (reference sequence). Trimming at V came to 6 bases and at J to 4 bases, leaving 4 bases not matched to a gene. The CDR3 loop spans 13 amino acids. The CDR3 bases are TGTGCCAGCAGCCAGACAGGGGTCTATGGCTACACCTTC. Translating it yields CASSQTGVYGYTF.

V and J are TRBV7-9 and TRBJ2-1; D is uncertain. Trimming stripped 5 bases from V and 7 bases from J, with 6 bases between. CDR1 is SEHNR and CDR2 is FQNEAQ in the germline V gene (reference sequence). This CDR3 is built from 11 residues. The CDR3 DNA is TGTGCCAGCAGCCCCCAGAATGAGCAGTTCTTC. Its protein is CASSPQNEQFF.

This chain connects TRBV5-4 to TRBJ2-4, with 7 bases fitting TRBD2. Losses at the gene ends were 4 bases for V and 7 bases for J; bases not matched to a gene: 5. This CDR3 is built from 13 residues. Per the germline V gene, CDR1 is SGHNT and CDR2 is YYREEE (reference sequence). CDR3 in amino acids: CASSLDGGNIQYF. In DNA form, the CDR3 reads TGTGCCAGCAGCCTTGACGGGGGGAACATTCAGTACTTC. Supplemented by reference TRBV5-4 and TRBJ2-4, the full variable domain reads ETGVTQSPTHLIKTRGQQVTLRCSSQSGHNTVSWYQQALGQGPQFIFQYYREEENGRGNFPPRFSGLQFPNYSSELNVNALELDDSALYLCASSLDGGNIQYFGAGTRLSVL.

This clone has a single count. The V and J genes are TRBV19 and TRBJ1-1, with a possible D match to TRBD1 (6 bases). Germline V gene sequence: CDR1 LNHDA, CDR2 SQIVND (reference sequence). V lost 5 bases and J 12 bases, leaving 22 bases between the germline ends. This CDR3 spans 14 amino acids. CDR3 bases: TGTGCCAGTAGTTTGGGAGGGGGGCCTGCGGGAACTTTCTTT. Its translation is CASSLGGGPAGTFF. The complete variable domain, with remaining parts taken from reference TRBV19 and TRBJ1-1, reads DGGITQSPKYLFRKEGQNVTLSCEQNLNHDAMYWYRQDPGQGLRLIYYSQIVNDFQKGDIAEGYSVSREKKESFPLTVTSAQKNPTAFYLCASSLGGGPAGTFFGQGTRLTVV.

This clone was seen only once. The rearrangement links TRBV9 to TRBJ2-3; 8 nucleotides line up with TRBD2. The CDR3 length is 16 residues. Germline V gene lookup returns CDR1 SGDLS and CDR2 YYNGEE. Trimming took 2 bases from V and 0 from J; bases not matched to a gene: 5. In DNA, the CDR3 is TGTGCCAGCAGCGTGGCTAGCGGGCCTAGCACAGATACGCAGTATTTT. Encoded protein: CASSVASGPSTDTQYF.

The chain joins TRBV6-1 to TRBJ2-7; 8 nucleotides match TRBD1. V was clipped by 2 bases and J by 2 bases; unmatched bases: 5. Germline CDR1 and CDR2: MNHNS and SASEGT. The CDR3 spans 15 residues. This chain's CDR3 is CASSESRTGPYEQYF. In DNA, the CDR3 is TGTGCCAGCAGTGAATCAAGGACAGGGCCCTACGAGCAGTACTTC.

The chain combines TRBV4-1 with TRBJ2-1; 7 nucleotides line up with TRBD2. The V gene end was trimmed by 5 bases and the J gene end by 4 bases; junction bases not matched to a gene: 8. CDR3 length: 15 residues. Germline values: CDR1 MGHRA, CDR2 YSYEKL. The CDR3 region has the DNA TGCGCCAGCAGCTCCGGGACTAACCTATACAATGAGCAGTTCTTC. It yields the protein CASSSGTNLYNEQFF.

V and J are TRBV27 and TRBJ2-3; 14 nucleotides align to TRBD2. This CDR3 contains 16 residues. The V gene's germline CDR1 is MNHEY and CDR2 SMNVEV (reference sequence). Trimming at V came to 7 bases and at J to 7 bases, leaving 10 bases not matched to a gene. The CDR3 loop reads CASTTGTSGSINTQYF. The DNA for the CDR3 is TGTGCCAGCACCACCGGGACTAGCGGGAGCATAAATACGCAGTATTTT.

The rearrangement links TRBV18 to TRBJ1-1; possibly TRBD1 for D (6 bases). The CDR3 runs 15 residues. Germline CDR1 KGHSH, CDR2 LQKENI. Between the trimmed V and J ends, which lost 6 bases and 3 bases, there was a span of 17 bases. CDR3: CASSGNRAGDTEAFF. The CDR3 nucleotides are TGTGCCAGCTCCGGAAATAGGGCAGGGGACACTGAAGCTTTCTTT.

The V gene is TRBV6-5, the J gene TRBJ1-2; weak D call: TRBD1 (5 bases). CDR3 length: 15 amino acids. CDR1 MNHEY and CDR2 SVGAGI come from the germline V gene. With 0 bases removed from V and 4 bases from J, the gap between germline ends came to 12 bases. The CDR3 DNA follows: TGTGCCAGCAGTTACTCCGGGCAGGGTGGCTATGGCTACACCTTC. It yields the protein CASSYSGQGGYGYTF.

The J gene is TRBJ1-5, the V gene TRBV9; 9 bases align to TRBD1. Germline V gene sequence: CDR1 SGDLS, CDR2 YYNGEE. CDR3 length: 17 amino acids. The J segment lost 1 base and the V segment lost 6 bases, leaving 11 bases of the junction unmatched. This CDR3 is CASTRWDRAGSNQPQHF. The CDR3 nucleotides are TGTGCCAGCACCCGGTGGGACAGGGCAGGCAGCAATCAGCCCCAGCATTTT.